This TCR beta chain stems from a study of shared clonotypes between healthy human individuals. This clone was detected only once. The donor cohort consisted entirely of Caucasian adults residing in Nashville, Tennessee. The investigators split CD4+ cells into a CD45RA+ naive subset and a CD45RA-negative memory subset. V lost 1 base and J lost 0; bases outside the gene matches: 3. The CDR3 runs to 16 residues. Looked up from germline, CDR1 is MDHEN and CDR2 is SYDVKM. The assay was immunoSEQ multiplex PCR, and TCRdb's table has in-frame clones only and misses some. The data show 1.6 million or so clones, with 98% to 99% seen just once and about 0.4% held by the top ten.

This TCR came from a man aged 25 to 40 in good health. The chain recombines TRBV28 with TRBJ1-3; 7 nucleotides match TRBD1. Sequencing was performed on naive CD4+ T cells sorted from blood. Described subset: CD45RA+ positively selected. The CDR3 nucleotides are TGTGCCAGCAGTTTATCTGCAGGGGGCTCTGGAAACACCATATATTTT. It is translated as CASSLSAGGSGNTIYF.